The clone carrying this T cell receptor beta chain was seen repeatedly, ten times or more. Its antigen is as yet unknown. TCRdb reprocessed the 5' RACE reads with MiXCR, giving one entry per CDR3 protein. The sample has 30,000 to 40,000 distinct CDR3 sequences; nearly 7.5% are singletons. This entry belongs to a study of neurological immune-mediated disorders. A blood bank in Maryland, USA, provided the volunteers who served as healthy controls. This CDR3 has 16 amino acids. V was pared by 0 bases and J by 0 bases, with 10 bases between. The germline gives CDR1 SGHRS, CDR2 YFSETQ. Study-wide findings and caveats: In HTLV-1-associated myelopathy, TCR clonal expansion was greatest, and in multiple sclerosis it was least, below healthy controls. None of the CDR3 amino acid sequences found in expanded clones was shared across subjects. This suggests that the TCR-beta repertoires were private in all groups.

The clonotype comes from a woman between 40 and 50 years old in good health. The chain carries TRBV5-1 and TRBJ2-1; D gene uncertain. The sample consisted of PBMCs. The CDR3: CASSLGIASSYNEQFF. The CDR3 DNA follows: TGCGCCAGCAGCTTGGGGATCGCCTCCTCCTACAATGAGCAGTTCTTC.